The 32 T cell receptor beta chains given below trace back to one sample, sequenced in a study of T cells after yellow fever vaccination (dated by TCRdb to between 2018 and 2021). The label giving this sample's treatment or condition can be read as: live attenuated yellow fever vaccine strain. The library was generated by 5' RACE. The reads were generated on an Illumina HiSeq 2500. Clones were called with MiXCR by TCRdb after fastp trimmed the public reads at Q25, and only in-frame beta chains were retained. Here each entry gathers all rows of one CDR3 protein and keeps the most common genes and DNA. The sample table shows hundreds of thousands of distinct CDR3 sequences, and 6.2% are seen once. The top ten clonotypes cover about 15% of the sample. This sample comprised PBMCs, obtained 5 days after the yellow fever booster vaccination. These receptors all come from a man in his thirties or forties who received the YFV17D yellow fever vaccine.

This clonotype was counted only a few times. The V gene is TRBV2, the J gene TRBJ2-7, with 8 bases that match TRBD1. Per the germline V gene, CDR1 is SNHLY and CDR2 is FYNNEI. The CDR3 length is 13 residues. Trimming took 6 bases from V and 3 from J; bases not matched to a gene: 4. The DNA of the CDR3 is TGTGCCAGCAGGGAGGACAGGGTCTACGAGCAGTACTTC. Protein sequence: CASREDRVYEQYF.

The rearrangement links TRBV9 to TRBJ2-2, with unresolved D. The CDR3 runs 15 residues. Deletions cut 1 base from V and 3 bases from J, with 10 bases between. Germline V gives CDR1 SGDLS, CDR2 YYNGEE. CDR3 DNA sequence: TGTGCCAGCAGCGTACTAGGTGGAGACACCGGGGAGCTGTTTTTT. Its protein is CASSVLGGDTGELFF. The variable domain in full, with the rest retrieved from reference TRBV9 and TRBJ2-2, is DSGVTQTPKHLITATGQRVTLRCSPRSGDLSVYWYQQSLDQGLQFLIQYYNGEERAKGNILERFSAQQFPDLHSELNLSSLELGDSALYFCASSVLGGDTGELFFGEGSRLTVL.

This clonotype was detected a few times. This rearrangement joins TRBV4-1 to TRBJ2-7; unclear D gene. The CDR3 runs 17 residues. Germline CDR1 MGHRA, CDR2 YSYEKL. Trimming left V 1 base short and J 0 bases short, with 16 bases between. CDR3 in DNA: TGCGCCAGCAGCCAAGGGAGCGCGGCGCCGAGCTCCTACGAGCAGTACTTC. This codes for CASSQGSAAPSSYEQYF.

The rearrangement joins TRBV5-1 to TRBJ2-3, with D uncertain. Germline CDR1 reads SGHRS; CDR2 reads YFSETQ. The V end lost 3 bases, the J end lost 2 bases, and 10 bases lay between the germline ends. The CDR3 totals 14 residues. The CDR3 reads CASSSPPHTDTQYF. For the CDR3, the DNA is TGCGCCAGCAGCTCGCCTCCTCACACAGATACGCAGTATTTT.

The chain employs TRBV7-8 and TRBJ2-4, with D perhaps assigned TRBD1 or TRBD2 (6 bases each). This CDR3 comprises 20 residues. With 0 bases removed from V and 0 bases from J, the gap between germline ends came to 21 bases. Germline CDR1 is SGHVS and CDR2 is FQNEAQ. The DNA for the CDR3 is TGTGCCAGCAGCTTAGCCTCTTGGGGGGCGCGACGACTAGCCAAAAACATTCAGTACTTC. Its protein is CASSLASWGARRLAKNIQYF.

The CDR3 loop reads CASSQSRSSEQYF. The CDR3 nucleotides are TGTGCCAGCAGCCAATCCCGGAGCAGCGAGCAGTACTTC. V and J are TRBV14 and TRBJ2-7; D not certain. Germline CDR1 is SGHDN and CDR2 is FVKESK. V lost 2 bases and J 6 bases, leaving 11 bases between the germline ends. This CDR3 is built from 13 residues.

This clonotype was counted between two and nine times. V usage is TRBV5-4 and J usage is TRBJ2-2; D not resolved. The germline V gene has CDR1 SGHNT and CDR2 YYREEE (reference sequence). This CDR3 is built from 15 residues. The ends were cut back, 4 bases at V and 4 bases at J, with 14 bases in the middle. The CDR3 sequence is CASSRGNTFTGELFF. CDR3 sequence (DNA): TGTGCCAGCAGCCGAGGCAACACCTTCACCGGGGAGCTGTTTTTT.

This clonotype was seen many times. The chain links TRBV7-2 to TRBJ2-5; D unclear. The CDR3 is made up of 13 amino acids. V gave up 5 bases and J gave up 5 bases, with 12 bases separating them. Germline CDR1 is SGHTA and CDR2 is FQGNSA. Written as DNA, the CDR3 is TGTGCCAGCAGCCGCCGCGTTCAGGAGACCCAGTACTTC. The encoded protein is CASSRRVQETQYF.

The chain recombines TRBV7-3 with TRBJ2-5; maybe TRBD1 (5 bases). V was clipped by 1 base and J by 1 base, with 10 bases between them. This CDR3 is 15 amino acids long. CDR1 is SGHTA, CDR2 FQGTGA, per germline. The CDR3 sequence: CASSLSRASQETQYF. The CDR3 DNA is TGTGCCAGCAGCTTAAGCAGGGCCAGCCAAGAGACCCAGTACTTC.

This clonotype has ten or more counts. The chain recombines TRBV2 with TRBJ2-3; 8 bases map to TRBD2. The germline V gene has CDR1 SNHLY and CDR2 FYNNEI. The V gene end was trimmed by 5 bases and the J gene end by 3 bases; junction bases not matched to a gene: 7. The CDR3 runs to 15 residues. The CDR3 sequence: CASSSAGVGTDTQYF. The CDR3 DNA follows: TGTGCCAGCAGTTCAGCGGGAGTGGGAACAGATACGCAGTATTTT.

This clonotype has at least ten counts. This chain joins TRBV2 and TRBJ2-7; 9 bases fit TRBD1. The length of the CDR3 is 14 residues. V dropped 7 bases and J dropped 7; count of bases not matched to a gene: 11. The germline V gene encodes CDR1 SNHLY and CDR2 FYNNEI. This CDR3 is CASTRDRVPREQYF. The CDR3 nucleotides are TGTGCCAGCACCCGGGACAGGGTACCTCGGGAGCAGTACTTC.

This clonotype showed up many times. The chain carries TRBV5-6 and TRBJ2-7; 9 nucleotides match TRBD1. The V and J ends lost 2 bases and 0 bases, in that order; junction bases with no gene match: 6. Germline CDR1 SGHDT, CDR2 YYEEEE. This CDR3 contains 16 residues. The CDR3 region is CASSLRDRAYSYEQYF. The CDR3 DNA sequence: TGTGCCAGCAGCTTACGGGACAGGGCCTACTCCTACGAGCAGTACTTC. Variable domain in full (rest from reference TRBV5-6 and TRBJ2-7): DAGVTQSPTHLIKTRGQQVTLRCSPKSGHDTVSWYQQALGQGPQFIFQYYEEEERQRGNFPDRFSGHQFPNYSSELNVNALLLGDSALYLCASSLRDRAYSYEQYFGPGTRLTVT.

This clonotype turned up a few times. DNA of the CDR3: TGTGCCAGCAGCTTACTTTACGGGGGGGGCACTGAAGCTTTCTTT. Protein product: CASSLLYGGGTEAFF. J is TRBJ1-1 and V is TRBV7-2; D is possibly TRBD1 (5 bases). Germline V lookup: CDR1 SGHTA, CDR2 FQGNSA. V was trimmed by 2 bases and J by 4 bases, leaving 14 bases between them. This CDR3 region has 15 residues.

The chain is built from TRBV20-1 and TRBJ2-2, with 7 bases that match TRBD1. Trimming removed 5 bases from V and 6 bases from J; junction bases left unmatched: 6. CDR3 size: 13 residues. CDR1 is DFQATT and CDR2 is SNEGSKA in the germline V gene (reference sequence). The CDR3 bases are TGCAGTGCTCGGAAGGGACAGTCCGGGGAGCTGTTTTTT. Its translation: CSARKGQSGELFF.

The genes are TRBV10-3 and TRBJ1-5; TRBD1 is a possible D gene (6 bases). The CDR3 spans 15 residues. The germline CDR1 and CDR2 sequences are ENHRY and SYGVKD. Trimming took off 6 bases at V and 6 bases at J, with 18 bases between the two ends. The CDR3: CAISAPGGPGQPQHF. DNA of the CDR3: TGTGCCATCAGCGCCCCGGGGGGGCCTGGTCAGCCCCAGCATTTT.

V and J are TRBV20-1 and TRBJ2-7; no definite D call. V lost 5 bases and J lost 5, with 16 bases in between. Germline-derived CDR1 and CDR2 are DFQATT and SNEGSKA (reference sequence). The CDR3 has 13 residues. DNA for the CDR3: TGCAGTGCTCGCCGGACCGATATCGACGAGCAGTACTTC. It codes for CSARRTDIDEQYF.

The V gene is TRBV10-3, the J gene TRBJ2-2; unclear D gene. Germline lookup yields CDR1 ENHRY and CDR2 SYGVKD. V lost 8 bases to trimming and J lost 4 bases, with 8 bases between them. The length of the CDR3 is 12 residues. CDR3 sequence: CAISASTGELFF. Written as DNA, the CDR3 is TGTGCCATCTCAGCTTCCACCGGGGAGCTGTTTTTT.

This clonotype has a handful of counts. The CDR3 reads CASSPGTSVPDTQYF. The DNA of the CDR3 is TGTGCCAGCAGTCCCGGGACTAGCGTACCAGATACGCAGTATTTT. J is TRBJ2-3 and V is TRBV5-4, with 10 bases matching TRBD2. The trim removed 5 bases at V and 4 bases at J, leaving 7 bases unmatched. The germline gives CDR1 SGHNT, CDR2 YYREEE (reference sequence). CDR3 length: 15 residues. Variable domain in full (rest from reference TRBV5-4 and TRBJ2-3): ETGVTQSPTHLIKTRGQQVTLRCSSQSGHNTVSWYQQALGQGPQFIFQYYREEENGRGNFPPRFSGLQFPNYSSELNVNALELDDSALYLCASSPGTSVPDTQYFGPGTRLTVL.

There are many counts of this clonotype. CDR3 loop: CASSPVQGYNEQFF. The CDR3 DNA is TGTGCCAGCTCACCGGTACAAGGCTACAATGAGCAGTTCTTC. The J gene is TRBJ2-1, the V gene TRBV18; D gene uncertain. Trimming removed 3 bases from V and 3 bases from J, with 9 bases in between. In germline, CDR1 is KGHSH, CDR2 LQKENI. The CDR3 has 14 residues.

This clonotype was seen a handful of times. This chain links TRBV7-2 with TRBJ2-7; D is unclear. The V end lost 1 base, the J end lost 8 bases, and 9 bases lay between the germline ends. The germline V gene has CDR1 SGHTA and CDR2 FQGNSA. CDR3 length: 12 residues. CDR3 DNA: TGTGCCAGCAGCTTAGAGCTGGGGAAGCAGTACTTC. The encoded protein is CASSLELGKQYF.

This clonotype was detected ten times or more. The V call is TRBV12-3 or TRBV12-4, the J call TRBJ2-3; 7 bases are a match to TRBD1. V lost 5 bases, J lost 0 bases, and 5 bases stayed unmatched. This CDR3 has 15 amino acids. The CDR3 region has the DNA TGTGCCAGCAGTGCCCGGGACAGAAGCACAGATACGCAGTATTTT. It yields the protein CASSARDRSTDTQYF.

This clonotype was observed at least ten times. J is TRBJ2-1 and V is TRBV3-1; unclear D gene. Trimming took off 4 bases at V and 11 bases at J, with 15 bases between the two ends. This CDR3 comprises 13 residues. Germline lookup yields CDR1 LGHDT and CDR2 YNNKEL (reference sequence). The CDR3 is CASSPTVEPKQFF. The CDR3 nucleotides read TGTGCCAGCAGCCCTACGGTCGAACCAAAGCAGTTCTTC.

For this clonotype: Likely a read error: the CDR3 ends without its conserved phenylalanine or tryptophan. V and J are TRBV5-1 and TRBJ2-1; 11 nucleotides line up with TRBD2. J gave up 4 bases and V 4 bases, and 10 bases lay outside the gene matches. Germline CDR1 reads SGHRS; CDR2 reads YFSETQ. The CDR3 runs 17 residues. CDR3 region: CASSPLTGLAEYNEQFS. In DNA form, the CDR3 reads TGCGCCAGCAGCCCATTAACGGGACTAGCGGAATACAATGAGCAGTTCTCC.

This clonotype was seen many times. V is TRBV5-6 and J is TRBJ2-7; D unclear. This CDR3 spans 14 amino acids. Germline values: CDR1 SGHDT, CDR2 YYEEEE. Trimming took off 1 base at V and 5 bases at J, with 13 bases between the two ends. CDR3 in amino acids: CASSLKVADDEQYF. The CDR3 region has the DNA TGTGCCAGCAGCTTGAAAGTGGCAGACGACGAGCAGTACTTC.

This clonotype has a count of ten or more. This chain connects TRBV12-3 or TRBV12-4 to TRBJ2-7; the D is unclear. This CDR3 region has 10 residues. V was pared by 8 bases and J by 1 base, with 3 bases between. The CDR3: CASASYEQYF. In DNA form, the CDR3 reads TGTGCCAGCGCGTCCTACGAGCAGTACTTC.

This clonotype has more than one count but fewer than ten. The J gene is TRBJ2-1, the V gene TRBV5-1; 7 bases are shared with TRBD1. The CDR3 runs to 14 residues. In germline, CDR1 is SGHRS, CDR2 YFSETQ. With 4 bases clipped from V and 9 bases from J, the junction kept 10 bases outside the gene matches. The CDR3, as DNA: TGCGCCAGCAGCCTTGGACAGGAGGCGAGTGAGCAGTTCTTC. Its protein is CASSLGQEASEQFF.

In this sample, this clonotype turned up a few times. The chain links TRBV28 to TRBJ2-6, with no clear D. With 5 bases removed from V and 2 bases from J, the gap between germline ends came to 13 bases. This CDR3 is built from 16 residues. Germline V gene data show CDR1 as MDHEN and CDR2 as SYDVKM. DNA for the CDR3: TGTGCCAGCAGTACCTCCGGTCAACCTGGGGCCAACGTCCTGACTTTC. Its protein is CASSTSGQPGANVLTF.

This clonotype was detected many times. The chain links TRBV9 to TRBJ2-7, with 10 bases fitting TRBD2. This CDR3 comprises 13 residues. J lost 5 bases, V lost 3 bases, and 2 bases had no gene match. Germline loops: CDR1 SGDLS, CDR2 YYNGEE. DNA of the CDR3: TGTGCCAGCAGCGGTAGCGGGAGGAACGAGCAGTACTTC. Amino acids: CASSGSGRNEQYF. Together with reference TRBV9 and TRBJ2-7, the CDR3 gives the full variable domain: DSGVTQTPKHLITATGQRVTLRCSPRSGDLSVYWYQQSLDQGLQFLIQYYNGEERAKGNILERFSAQQFPDLHSELNLSSLELGDSALYFCASSGSGRNEQYFGPGTRLTVT.

This clonotype was seen many times. This chain links TRBV5-1 with TRBJ2-2; no definite D call. Trimming took 0 bases from V and 1 from J, leaving 10 bases between them. This CDR3 spans 16 amino acids. From germline, CDR1 is SGHRS and CDR2 YFSETQ. The CDR3, as DNA: TGCGCCAGCAGCTTGGTTGGAGCCAGGAACACCGGGGAGCTGTTTTTT. Its translation is CASSLVGARNTGELFF.

The DNA of the CDR3 is TGCAGCGTTGAGGGCGGCCAAGAGACCCAGTACTTC. Its translation: CSVEGGQETQYF. The chain has TRBV29-1 and TRBJ2-5, with D unresolved. Between the trimmed V and J ends, which lost 3 bases and 1 base, there was a span of 6 bases. CDR1 SQVTM and CDR2 ANQGSEA come from the germline V gene. The CDR3 totals 12 residues.

The chain combines TRBV28 with TRBJ2-3; D may be TRBD2 (6 bases). CDR3 length equals 13 residues. Germline V gives CDR1 MDHEN, CDR2 SYDVKM. V was shortened by 9 bases and J by 1 base, with 11 bases between the two germline ends. The CDR3 reads CASRRGGTDTQYF. The CDR3 DNA sequence: TGTGCCAGTCGGAGGGGCGGCACAGATACGCAGTATTTT.

This clonotype was found a few times. The rearrangement uses TRBV7-2 and TRBJ2-1; the match to TRBD2 covers 8 bases. The J segment lost 7 bases and the V segment lost 4 bases, leaving 12 bases of the junction unmatched. CDR1 is SGHTA and CDR2 is FQGNSA in the germline V gene. This CDR3 is built from 16 residues. The CDR3 loop is CASSSEREGPLNEQFF. CDR3 bases: TGTGCCAGCAGCTCGGAACGGGAGGGCCCACTTAATGAGCAGTTCTTC. The full variable domain, rest sourced from reference TRBV7-2 and TRBJ2-1, is GAGVSQSPSNKVTEKGKDVELRCDPISGHTALYWYRQSLGQGLEFLIYFQGNSAPDKSGLPSDRFSAERTGGSVSTLTIQRTQQEDSAVYLCASSSEREGPLNEQFFGPGTRLTVL.